This TCR beta chain was found in a study of blood T cell repertoires in COVID-19. Study summary: PBMCs, B-cell-depleted T cells, or T cells provided the cDNA or gDNA that made up the material.

Original data processing: Estimates of nucleated cell counts were drawn from the amplification of reference gene primers. Generated by immunoSEQ multiplex PCR, the TCRdb table keeps only in-frame clones and is missing some. V, J and clone size derive from that table, while D and trimming were established from the DNA sequence. This table holds hundreds of thousands of clones, 87% found once. The V end lost 4 bases, the J end lost 0 bases, and 11 bases lay between the germline ends. Germline assignment: CDR1 SGHDT and CDR2 YYEEEE. The CDR3 loop spans 16 amino acids. This clone came up many times. The material sequenced was peripheral blood. This TCR was recovered from a woman in her forties who had recovered from COVID-19. The J gene is TRBJ2-6, the V gene TRBV5-6, with D hard to call. DNA of the CDR3: TGTGCCAGCAGCGTCATACAGAGCTCTGGGGCCAACGTCCTGACTTTC. Encoded protein: CASSVIQSSGANVLTF.